This TCR gamma chain was recorded in a study of fetal and pediatric gammadelta thymocytes (dated by TCRdb to 2022 to 2024). Regarding the study in general: To strengthen a single-cell study of gammadelta thymocyte development, the researchers used bulk gammadelta thymocyte repertoires that mixed previously published data with newly generated, unpublished data. A total of around 10 subjects, comprising 3 fetal thymus donors and 7 pediatric thymus donors, were covered by the bulk gammadelta thymocyte repertoire set. The bulk gammadelta thymocyte repertoires combined unpublished data with previously published data (refs 27,28). To increase subject numbers and strengthen the CDR3 publicity analysis, bulk TCR repertoire data were added. Summary of the overall study and its limitations: Fetal gammadelta thymocyte repertoires were previously reported to be enriched for TRDV2, TRGV8 and TRGV9 usage, low N additions and public CDR3s compared with post-natal repertoires.

This clone is medium-sized (0.01 to 0.1%) in terms of sample share. The specificity of this receptor is unknown. Base qualities are not recorded, but no much larger clone differs from it by a single base. Trimmed from V: 0 bases; trimmed from J: 2 bases; junction bases lacking a gene match: 13. Spanning cysteine to phenylalanine, the CDR3 consists of 17 amino acids. This entry keeps only the CDR3 DNA: 51 bases, framed from base 1. CDR1 and CDR2 were assigned from the germline V gene as VINAFY and YDVSNSKD. Staining of thymocytes was performed with Zombie NIR viability dye and with antibodies against CD3 (UCHT1), TCRgammadelta (11F2), TCRVgamma9 (IMMU360) and TCRVdelta2 (IMMU389). TRD and TRG CDR3 repertoires were generated in bulk, separately, from sorted Vgamma9Vdelta2 and nonVgamma9Vdelta2 gammadelta thymocytes obtained from human fetal and pediatric thymuses. In Belgium, pediatric thymus tissue was obtained from children undergoing cardiac surgery. Pediatric thymus donors in the study were aged between roughly 1 and 11 years. Thymic cell suspensions were made from fetal and post-natal thymuses as previously described. NonVgamma9Vdelta2 thymocytes were sorted as CD3+ gammadeltaTCR+ cells that did not have the Vgamma9+Vdelta2+ phenotype. A FACS Aria III cell sorter (BD Biosciences) was used for cell sorting.

TCRdb records Illumina MiSeq as the sequencer. In the paper's pipeline: For the publicity analysis, the Vgamma9Vdelta2 and nonVgamma9Vdelta2 bulk CDR3 files from each subject were merged to form one combined repertoire per subject. CDR3 publicity was scored from 0 to 19 by checking each amino acid sequence across 9 single-cell datasets and about ten bulk repertoires, using base R and dplyr. The public reads were reprocessed by TCRdb using CATT, and rows of matching DNA were later combined. What appears here as the V and J calls and clone size reflects TCRdb's work, not the paper's. This sample has about 920 gamma-chain clones in its table, and about 5.3% of those were observed once. The biggest ten clones account for 6% to 8.5% of the sample.

This receptor was identified in a child who underwent cardiac surgery and was recorded as healthy. Material: non-Vgamma9Vdelta2 gamma-delta T cells from the thymus. This specimen's cell subset or site label, interpreted: CD3+gammadeltaTCR+ thymocytes not co-expressing Vgamma9 and Vdelta2. The chain is assembled from TRGV5 and TRGJ1 or TRGJ2. The nucleotide sequence reads TGTGCCACCTGGGACAGGCCACACCTCGATCATTATTATAAGAAACTCTTT. Translated, it reads CATWDRPHLDHYYKKLF.